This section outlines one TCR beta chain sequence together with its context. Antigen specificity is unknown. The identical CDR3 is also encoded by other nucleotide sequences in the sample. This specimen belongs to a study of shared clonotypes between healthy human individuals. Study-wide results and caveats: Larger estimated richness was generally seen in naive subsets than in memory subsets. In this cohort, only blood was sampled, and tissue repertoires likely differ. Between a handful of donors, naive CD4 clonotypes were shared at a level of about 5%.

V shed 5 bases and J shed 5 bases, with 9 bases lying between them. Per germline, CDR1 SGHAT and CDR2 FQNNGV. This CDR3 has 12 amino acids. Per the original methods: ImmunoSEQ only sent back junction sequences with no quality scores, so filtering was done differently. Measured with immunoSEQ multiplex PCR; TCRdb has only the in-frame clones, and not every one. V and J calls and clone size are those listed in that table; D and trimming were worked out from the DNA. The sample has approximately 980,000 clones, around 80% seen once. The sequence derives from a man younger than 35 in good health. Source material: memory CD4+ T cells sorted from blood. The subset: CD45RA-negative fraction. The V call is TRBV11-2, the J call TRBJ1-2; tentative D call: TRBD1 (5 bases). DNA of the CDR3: TGTGCCAGCAGCCTGGAGGGGTATGGCTACACCTTC. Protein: CASSLEGYGYTF.